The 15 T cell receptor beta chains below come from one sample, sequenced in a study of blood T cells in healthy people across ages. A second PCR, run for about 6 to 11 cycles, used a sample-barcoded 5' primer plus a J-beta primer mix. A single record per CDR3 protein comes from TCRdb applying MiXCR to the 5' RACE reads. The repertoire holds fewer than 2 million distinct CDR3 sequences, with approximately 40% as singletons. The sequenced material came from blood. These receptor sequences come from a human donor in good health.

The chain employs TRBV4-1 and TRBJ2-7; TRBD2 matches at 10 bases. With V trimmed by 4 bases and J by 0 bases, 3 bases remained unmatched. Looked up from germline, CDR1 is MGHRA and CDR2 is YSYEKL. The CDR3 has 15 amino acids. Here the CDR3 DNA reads TGCGCCAGCAGCCCCGGGACTAGCGACTCCTACGAGCAGTACTTC. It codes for CASSPGTSDSYEQYF.

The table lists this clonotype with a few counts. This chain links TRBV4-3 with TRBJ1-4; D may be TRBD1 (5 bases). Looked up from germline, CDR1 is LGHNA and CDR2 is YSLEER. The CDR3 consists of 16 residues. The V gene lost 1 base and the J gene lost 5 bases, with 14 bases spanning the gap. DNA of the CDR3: TGCGCCAGCAGCCAAGCCGTCAGGGCGCGGAATGAAAAACTGTTTTTT. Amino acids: CASSQAVRARNEKLFF.

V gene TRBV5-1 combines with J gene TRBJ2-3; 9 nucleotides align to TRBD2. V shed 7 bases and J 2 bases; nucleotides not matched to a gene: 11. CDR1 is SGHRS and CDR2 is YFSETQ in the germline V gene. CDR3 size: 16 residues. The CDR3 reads CASGLSGGRFTDTQYF. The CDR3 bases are TGCGCCAGCGGTCTTAGCGGGGGCAGATTCACAGATACGCAGTATTTT.

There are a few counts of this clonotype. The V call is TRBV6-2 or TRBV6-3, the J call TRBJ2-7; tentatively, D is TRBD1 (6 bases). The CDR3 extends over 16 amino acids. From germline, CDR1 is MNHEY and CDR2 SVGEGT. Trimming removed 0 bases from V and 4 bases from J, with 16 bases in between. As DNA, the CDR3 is TGTGCCAGCAGTTACTCGATCGAACAGGGCAGGTACGAGCAGTACTTC. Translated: CASSYSIEQGRYEQYF.

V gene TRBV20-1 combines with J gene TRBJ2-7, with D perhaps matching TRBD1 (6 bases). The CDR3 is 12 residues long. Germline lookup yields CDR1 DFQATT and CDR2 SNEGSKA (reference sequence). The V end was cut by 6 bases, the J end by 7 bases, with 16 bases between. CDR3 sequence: CSATKQGWEQYF. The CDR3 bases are TGCAGTGCGACAAAACAGGGATGGGAGCAGTACTTC.

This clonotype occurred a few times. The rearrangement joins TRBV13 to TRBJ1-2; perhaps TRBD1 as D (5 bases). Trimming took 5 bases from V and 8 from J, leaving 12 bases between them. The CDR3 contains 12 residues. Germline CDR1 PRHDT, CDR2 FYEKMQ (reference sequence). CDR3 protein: CASSRRVLGYTF. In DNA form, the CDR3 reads TGTGCCAGCAGCCGCAGGGTCTTGGGCTACACCTTC.

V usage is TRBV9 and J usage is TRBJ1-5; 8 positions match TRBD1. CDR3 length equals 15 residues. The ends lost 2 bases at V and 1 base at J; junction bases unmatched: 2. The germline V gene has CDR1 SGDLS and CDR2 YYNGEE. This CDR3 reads CASSVTGASNQPQHF. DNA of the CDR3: TGTGCCAGCAGCGTGACAGGGGCCAGCAATCAGCCCCAGCATTTT.

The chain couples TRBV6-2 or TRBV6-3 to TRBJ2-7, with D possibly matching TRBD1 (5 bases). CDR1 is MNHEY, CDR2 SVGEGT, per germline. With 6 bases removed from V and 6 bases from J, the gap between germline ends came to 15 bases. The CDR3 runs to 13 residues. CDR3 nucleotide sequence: TGTGCCAGCAGCCAAGGACATTCCGGCGAGCAGTACTTC. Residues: CASSQGHSGEQYF.

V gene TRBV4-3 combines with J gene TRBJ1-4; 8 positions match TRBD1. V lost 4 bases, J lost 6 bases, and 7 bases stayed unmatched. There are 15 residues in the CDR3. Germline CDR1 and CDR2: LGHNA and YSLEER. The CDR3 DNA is TGCGCCAGCAGCCGTGACAGGGGTGGTTATGAAAAACTGTTTTTT. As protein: CASSRDRGGYEKLFF.

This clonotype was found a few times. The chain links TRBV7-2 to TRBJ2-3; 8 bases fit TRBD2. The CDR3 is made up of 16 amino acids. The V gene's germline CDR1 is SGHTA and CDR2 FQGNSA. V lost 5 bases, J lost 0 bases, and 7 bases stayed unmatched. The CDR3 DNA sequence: TGTGCCAGCAGCCTTAGCGGGGCCCTTAGCACAGATACGCAGTATTTT. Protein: CASSLSGALSTDTQYF. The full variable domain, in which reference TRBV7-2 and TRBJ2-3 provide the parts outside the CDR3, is GAGVSQSPSNKVTEKGKDVELRCDPISGHTALYWYRQSLGQGLEFLIYFQGNSAPDKSGLPSDRFSAERTGGSVSTLTIQRTQQEDSAVYLCASSLSGALSTDTQYFGPGTRLTVL.

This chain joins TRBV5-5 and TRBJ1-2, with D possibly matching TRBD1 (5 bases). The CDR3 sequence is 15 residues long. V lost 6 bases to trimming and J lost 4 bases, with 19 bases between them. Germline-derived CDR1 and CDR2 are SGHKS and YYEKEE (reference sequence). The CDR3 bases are TGTGCCAGCATTCCCAGCCCCACAAGGGGCTATGGCTACACCTTC. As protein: CASIPSPTRGYGYTF. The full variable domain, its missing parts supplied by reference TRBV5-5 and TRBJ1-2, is DAGVTQSPTHLIKTRGQQVTLRCSPISGHKSVSWYQQVLGQGPQFIFQYYEKEERGRGNFPDRFSARQFPNYSSELNVNALLLGDSALYLCASIPSPTRGYGYTFGSGTRLTVV.

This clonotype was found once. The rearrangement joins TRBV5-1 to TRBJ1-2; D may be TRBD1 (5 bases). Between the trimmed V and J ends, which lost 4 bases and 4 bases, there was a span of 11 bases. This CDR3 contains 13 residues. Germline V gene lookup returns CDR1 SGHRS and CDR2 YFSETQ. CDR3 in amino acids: CASSVDTSYGYTF. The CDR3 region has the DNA TGCGCCAGCAGCGTGGACACCAGCTATGGCTACACCTTC.

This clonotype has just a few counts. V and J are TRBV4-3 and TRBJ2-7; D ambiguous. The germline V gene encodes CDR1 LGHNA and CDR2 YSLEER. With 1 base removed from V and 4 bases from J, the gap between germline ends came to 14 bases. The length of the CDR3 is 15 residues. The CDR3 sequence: CASSQGRQSLYEQYF. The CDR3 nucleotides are TGCGCCAGCAGCCAAGGTCGGCAGAGTCTTTACGAGCAGTACTTC.

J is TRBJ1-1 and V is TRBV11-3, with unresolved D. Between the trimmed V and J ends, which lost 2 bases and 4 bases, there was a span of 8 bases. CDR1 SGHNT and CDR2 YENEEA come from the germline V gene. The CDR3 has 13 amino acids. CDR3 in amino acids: CASSLFKGTEAFF. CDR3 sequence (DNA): TGTGCCAGCAGCTTATTTAAGGGCACTGAAGCTTTCTTT.

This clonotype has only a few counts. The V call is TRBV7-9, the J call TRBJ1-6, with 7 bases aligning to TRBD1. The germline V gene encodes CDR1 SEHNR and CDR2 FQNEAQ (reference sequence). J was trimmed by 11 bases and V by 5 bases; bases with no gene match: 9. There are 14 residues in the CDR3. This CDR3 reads CASSPEEGATPLHF. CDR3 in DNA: TGTGCCAGCAGCCCCGAAGAGGGGGCAACACCCCTCCACTTT.